The 15 T cell receptor beta chains presented below share a single source sample, sequenced in a study of T cell repertoires in cytomegalovirus infection. No antigens are known for them. One entry per CDR3 protein results from TCRdb running MiXCR on the reads. This sample carries some 110,000 distinct CDR3 sequences, roughly 9.1% of them seen once, and the ten largest clones take roughly 29%. The specimen sequenced was PBMCs, sequenced either directly or after in vitro stimulation (not recorded which). These receptors came from a human donor in good health (CMV status not recorded). Some clones in this sample may be carry-over from other donors' samples.

This clonotype was counted many times. The gene calls are TRBV5-5 and TRBJ1-1, with D maybe TRBD1 (6 bases). Germline CDR1 is SGHKS and CDR2 is YYEKEE (reference sequence). The length of the CDR3 is 15 residues. With 2 bases removed from V and 6 bases from J, the gap between germline ends came to 17 bases. In DNA, the CDR3 is TGTGCCAGCAGCTTACAATTAGGGGGGGTAGCTGAAGCTTTCTTT. Amino acid sequence: CASSLQLGGVAEAFF.

There are many counts of this clonotype. This rearrangement joins TRBV7-9 to TRBJ2-7; 14 nucleotides align to TRBD2. The CDR3 is made up of 16 amino acids. Germline V gene data show CDR1 as SEHNR and CDR2 as FQNEAQ (reference sequence). J was trimmed by 7 bases and V by 1 base; bases with no gene match: 6. The CDR3 loop reads CASSLGGLAGEREQYF. The CDR3 DNA follows: TGTGCCAGCAGCTTAGGGGGACTAGCGGGAGAACGTGAGCAGTACTTC.

This clonotype was seen many times. The chain is built from TRBV7-2 and TRBJ2-1; no clear D gene. Deletions cut 3 bases from V and 13 bases from J, with 13 bases between. Per the germline V gene, CDR1 is SGHTA and CDR2 is FQGNSA. CDR3 size: 12 residues. CDR3 region: CASSFNPNNQFF. CDR3 bases: TGTGCCAGCAGCTTTAACCCTAATAACCAGTTCTTC. The full variable domain, in which reference TRBV7-2 and TRBJ2-1 provide the parts outside the CDR3, is GAGVSQSPSNKVTEKGKDVELRCDPISGHTALYWYRQSLGQGLEFLIYFQGNSAPDKSGLPSDRFSAERTGGSVSTLTIQRTQQEDSAVYLCASSFNPNNQFFGPGTRLTVL.

In this sample, this clonotype turned up many times. This chain links TRBV7-2 with TRBJ1-6, with no clear D. CDR3 length: 12 amino acids. Germline V CDR1 and CDR2: SGHTA, FQGNSA. Trimming shortened V by 4 bases and J by 7 bases, and 5 bases separated the two germline ends. For the CDR3, the DNA is TGTGCCAGCAGCTCCCCAAATTCACCCCTCCACTTT. Its protein product is CASSSPNSPLHF.

This clonotype was detected many times. The V call is TRBV7-9, the J call TRBJ2-7; D may correspond to TRBD1 or TRBD2 (6 bases each). Germline-derived CDR1 and CDR2 are SEHNR and FQNEAQ (reference sequence). The CDR3 length is 17 residues. V dropped 5 bases and J dropped 0 bases, with 20 bases sitting between them. CDR3: CASSNRRGTEVSYEQYF. The DNA for the CDR3 is TGTGCCAGCAGCAACCGGAGGGGGACCGAAGTCTCCTACGAGCAGTACTTC.

This clonotype was found many times. This sequence joins TRBV19 and TRBJ2-1; the D is unclear. The CDR3 sequence is 14 residues long. V was clipped by 3 bases and J by 5 bases, with 11 bases between them. Germline CDR1 and CDR2: LNHDA and SQIVND (reference sequence). Written as DNA, the CDR3 is TGTGCCAGTAGTATGCGAGATACTAACAATGAGCAGTTCTTC. Translation: CASSMRDTNNEQFF.

This clonotype was counted many times. The rearrangement joins TRBV10-3 to TRBJ1-2; D is undetermined. V shed 5 bases and J shed 8 bases, with 12 bases lying between them. This CDR3 contains 12 residues. CDR1 ENHRY and CDR2 SYGVKD come from the germline V gene. CDR3 sequence reads: CAISPDNWGYTF. As DNA, the CDR3 is TGTGCCATCAGTCCCGACAACTGGGGCTACACCTTC.

This clonotype was detected only a few times. This chain uses TRBV10-3 with TRBJ2-1; TRBD1 aligns across 7 bases. Trimming took 6 bases from V and 7 from J; bases not matched to a gene: 12. Germline values: CDR1 ENHRY, CDR2 SYGVKD. CDR3 length equals 15 residues. The CDR3 DNA reads as TGTGCCATCAGCCGTACAGGGGAAGGGATTAATGAGCAGTTCTTC. It yields the protein CAISRTGEGINEQFF.

J is TRBJ1-3 and V is TRBV15, with a weak D call TRBD1 (6 bases). Deletions cut 4 bases from V and 4 bases from J, with 14 bases between. The CDR3 is made up of 15 amino acids. CDR1 is LNHNV, CDR2 YYDKDF, per germline (reference sequence). The CDR3 DNA is TGTGCCACCAGCACACTTAGGACAGAGGGAAACACCATATATTTT. It specifies CATSTLRTEGNTIYF.

CDR3 amino acids: CASSRGQTYEQYF. As DNA, the CDR3 is TGTGCCAGTAGTCGGGGACAGACCTACGAGCAGTACTTC. This chain links TRBV19 with TRBJ2-7, with 7 nucleotides matching TRBD1. J lost 2 bases, V lost 5 bases, and 3 bases had no gene match. In germline, CDR1 is LNHDA, CDR2 SQIVND (reference sequence). This CDR3 is built from 13 residues. The full variable domain, with the rest looked up from reference TRBV19 and TRBJ2-7, is DGGITQSPKYLFRKEGQNVTLSCEQNLNHDAMYWYRQDPGQGLRLIYYSQIVNDFQKGDIAEGYSVSREKKESFPLTVTSAQKNPTAFYLCASSRGQTYEQYFGPGTRLTVT.

This rearrangement joins TRBV7-2 to TRBJ1-1; unclear D gene. V lost 4 bases, J lost 0 bases, and 6 bases lay in between. CDR3 length equals 13 residues. CDR1 SGHTA and CDR2 FQGNSA come from the germline V gene. This CDR3 reads CASSWYMNTEAFF. The CDR3 DNA reads as TGTGCCAGCAGCTGGTACATGAACACTGAAGCTTTCTTT.

The CDR3 region is CASRTGGDEQFF. Here the CDR3 DNA reads TGTGCCTCAAGGACAGGGGGTGATGAGCAGTTCTTC. The chain recombines TRBV19 with TRBJ2-1, with 10 bases matching TRBD1. The junction had 6 bases not matched to a gene; V was cut back by 11 bases and J by 8 bases. Germline CDR1 LNHDA, CDR2 SQIVND (reference sequence). The CDR3 has 12 amino acids.

This clonotype was picked up many times. The gene calls are TRBV5-4 and TRBJ1-4; D is ambiguous. The CDR3 extends over 14 amino acids. Germline V gene lookup returns CDR1 SGHNT and CDR2 YYREEE (reference sequence). Trimming removed 4 bases at V and 8 bases at J, with 15 bases between. The CDR3 DNA reads TGTGCCAGCAGCCCGACGGCATCGGGAGAAAAACTGTTTTTT. It encodes CASSPTASGEKLFF.

In this sample, this clonotype turned up many times. The chain joins TRBV7-6 to TRBJ1-1, with 8 positions matching TRBD1. The CDR3 has 15 residues. The V gene's germline CDR1 is SGHVS and CDR2 FNYEAQ. J gave up 5 bases and V 2 bases, and 7 bases lay outside the gene matches. For the CDR3, the DNA is TGTGCCAGCAGCTTATATAACAGGGGGAATACTGAAGCTTTCTTT. The encoded protein is CASSLYNRGNTEAFF.

This clonotype was recorded a few times. The chain recombines TRBV30 with TRBJ1-5; TRBD1 is a possible D gene (6 bases). This CDR3 has 13 amino acids. Germline CDR1 reads GTSNPN; CDR2 reads SVGIG (reference sequence). V shed 2 bases and J shed 6 bases, with 11 bases lying between them. The CDR3 DNA follows: TGTGCCTGGAGTAGTCGGACAGCTCAGCCCCAGCATTTT. It translates to CAWSSRTAQPQHF.